The 21 T cell receptor beta chains below come from one sample, sequenced in a study of cytomegalovirus exposure and HLA in healthy donors. TCRdb's copy holds only in-frame clones and misses some; the assay was immunoSEQ multiplex PCR. The sample has over 100,000 clones, over 75% seen once. Sequenced sample: PBMCs. These receptors originate from a woman aged 18-35 years in good health and CMV-seropositive.

The J gene is TRBJ2-1, the V gene TRBV6-5; TRBD2 matches 8 bases. Germline trimming cut 6 bases from V and 7 bases from J; bases unmatched to any gene: 11. CDR1 is MNHEY and CDR2 is SVGAGI in the germline V gene. The CDR3 has 15 residues. CDR3 sequence (DNA): TGTGCCAGCAGCAGGACGGGAGGGGAAGGGAATGAGCAGTTCTTC. It is translated as CASSRTGGEGNEQFF.

The chain uses TRBV5-4 and TRBJ2-1; possible D gene TRBD1, 6 bases. The CDR3 length is 16 residues. CDR1 and CDR2 (germline): SGHNT, YYREEE (reference sequence). Trimming left V 4 bases short and J 0 bases short, with 14 bases between. The CDR3 DNA reads TGTGCCAGCAGCCCAGGGGCCCCGCTCTCCTACAATGAGCAGTTCTTC. It codes for CASSPGAPLSYNEQFF.

V and J are TRBV25-1 and TRBJ2-1, with unresolved D. The CDR3 is 11 amino acids. CDR1 is MGHDK, CDR2 SYGVNS, per germline. Between the trimmed V and J ends, which lost 4 bases and 8 bases, there was a span of 6 bases. CDR3 nucleotides: TGTGCCAGCAGTGTTTTCTATGAGCAGTTCTTC. Translation: CASSVFYEQFF.

The gene calls are TRBV5-1 and TRBJ1-2; TRBD1 agrees at 7 bases. Germline V gene sequence: CDR1 SGHRS, CDR2 YFSETQ. V gave up 5 bases and J gave up 6 bases; unmatched junction bases: 7. The CDR3 covers 13 residues. The CDR3 coding sequence is TGCGCCAGCAGAGACGGGACAGAGGATGGCTACACCTTC. Encoded protein: CASRDGTEDGYTF.

The gene calls are TRBV27 and TRBJ2-6; perhaps TRBD1 as D (6 bases). V shed 5 bases and J shed 0 bases, with 14 bases lying between them. CDR3 size: 17 residues. Germline lookup yields CDR1 MNHEY and CDR2 SMNVEV (reference sequence). The CDR3 reads CASSLTGLVSGANVLTF. In nucleotides, the CDR3 is TGTGCCAGCAGTCTGACAGGCCTCGTCTCTGGGGCCAACGTCCTGACTTTC.

Turning to this clone: Additional DNA sequences in this sample encode the identical CDR3. The chain links TRBV29-1 to TRBJ2-7; weak D call: TRBD1 (5 bases). In germline, CDR1 is SQVTM, CDR2 ANQGSEA. CDR3 length: 12 residues. Trimming shortened V by 4 bases and J by 6 bases, and 13 bases separated the two germline ends. The chain's CDR3 is CSVVGSRGEQYF. Here the CDR3 DNA reads TGCAGCGTTGTGGGTTCTAGGGGCGAGCAGTACTTC.

This clone was seen only once. The rearrangement links TRBV5-6 to TRBJ1-1, with 9 bases aligning to TRBD1. The CDR3 is 18 amino acids. The germline CDR1 and CDR2 sequences are SGHDT and YYEEEE. Trimming at V came to 1 base and at J to 1 base, leaving 11 bases not matched to a gene. The CDR3 here is CASSLFFFRTGENTEAFF. In nucleotides, the CDR3 is TGTGCCAGCAGCTTGTTCTTCTTTAGGACAGGGGAGAACACTGAAGCTTTCTTT.

The count of this clone is one. CDR3 amino acids: CASSPTGGTEAFF. DNA of the CDR3: TGTGCCAGCAGTCCTACAGGGGGCACTGAAGCTTTCTTT. This chain joins TRBV28 and TRBJ1-1, with 8 bases that match TRBD1. The germline V gene has CDR1 MDHEN and CDR2 SYDVKM. J lost 4 bases, V lost 5 bases, and 3 bases had no gene match. The CDR3 is 13 amino acids. Drawing the rest from reference TRBV28 and TRBJ1-1, the complete variable domain is DVKVTQSSRYLVKRTGEKVFLECVQDMDHENMFWYRQDPGLGLRLIYFSYDVKMKEKGDIPEGYSVSREKKERFSLILESASTNQTSMYLCASSPTGGTEAFFGQGTRLTVV.

This sequence joins TRBV5-1 and TRBJ2-7; TRBD1 matches 8 bases. V shed 4 bases, J shed 6 bases, and the junction held 12 bases outside the gene matches. CDR1 is SGHRS, CDR2 YFSETQ, per germline. There are 15 residues in the CDR3. The CDR3 bases are TGCGCCAGCAGCCCTAGGGGCAGGGGGCTGCTCGAGCAGTACTTC. This codes for CASSPRGRGLLEQYF.

Points on this clone: This sample also contains other DNA sequences that code for the same CDR3. V is TRBV18 and J is TRBJ1-3, with no clear D. The V end was cut by 2 bases, the J end by 3 bases, with 5 bases between. CDR1 and CDR2 from the germline V gene are KGHSH and LQKENI. The CDR3 totals 13 residues. CDR3 bases: TGTGCCAGCTCACCAGGGAGTGGAAACACCATATATTTT. The encoded protein is CASSPGSGNTIYF. The variable domain in full, completed from reference TRBV18 and TRBJ1-3, reads NAGVMQNPRHLVRRRGQEARLRCSPMKGHSHVYWYRQLPEEGLKFMVYLQKENIIDESGMPKERFSAEFPKEGPSILRIQQVVRGDSAAYFCASSPGSGNTIYFGEGSWLTVV.

V is TRBV7-9 and J is TRBJ2-1; a possible D gene is TRBD2 (5 bases). Germline V gives CDR1 SEHNR, CDR2 FQNEAQ (reference sequence). V gave up 5 bases and J gave up 8 bases, with 16 bases separating them. CDR3 size: 14 residues. The CDR3 loop reads CASSHPTSYHEQFF. The CDR3 nucleotides read TGTGCCAGCAGCCACCCAACTAGTTACCATGAGCAGTTCTTC.

The rearrangement uses TRBV9 and TRBJ1-2, with D possibly matching TRBD1 (5 bases). The V gene's germline CDR1 is SGDLS and CDR2 YYNGEE. The ends were cut back, 3 bases at V and 4 bases at J, with 16 bases in the middle. The CDR3 is made up of 15 amino acids. CDR3 loop: CASSGIDGQGYGYTF. The CDR3 DNA reads as TGTGCCAGCAGCGGAATAGATGGGCAGGGCTATGGCTACACCTTC.

The chain couples TRBV5-6 to TRBJ2-7, with D uncertain. Deletions cut 4 bases from V and 4 bases from J, with 15 bases between. Looked up from germline, CDR1 is SGHDT and CDR2 is YYEEEE. This CDR3 spans 14 amino acids. CDR3 in amino acids: CASSVGSQRYEQYF. The CDR3 DNA is TGTGCCAGCAGCGTCGGAAGTCAGCGTTACGAGCAGTACTTC.

The chain employs TRBV6-1 and TRBJ2-7; D unresolved. V was clipped by 11 bases and J by 2 bases, with 19 bases between them. CDR1 is MNHNS and CDR2 is SASEGT in the germline V gene. The CDR3 has 14 residues. CDR3 amino acids: CAASTLDSAYEQYF. CDR3 bases: TGTGCCGCCTCCACCTTAGACTCAGCCTACGAGCAGTACTTC.

This clone was detected once. V and J are TRBV6-1 and TRBJ1-2, with TRBD1 identical over 7 bases. Germline lookup yields CDR1 MNHNS and CDR2 SASEGT. The CDR3 runs 13 residues. The junction had 1 base not matched to a gene; V was cut back by 2 bases and J by 4 bases. The CDR3 DNA is TGTGCCAGCAGTGAACAGGGGGGCTATGGCTACACCTTC. Its protein product is CASSEQGGYGYTF.

V usage is TRBV6-5 and J usage is TRBJ2-7, with 8 bases identical to TRBD2. Per the germline V gene, CDR1 is MNHEY and CDR2 is SVGAGI. The CDR3 sequence is 15 residues long. V dropped 6 bases and J dropped 2; count of bases not matched to a gene: 9. In DNA, the CDR3 is TGTGCCAGCAGCCATTCCGACGGGAGGGCCTACGAGCAGTACTTC. Translating gives CASSHSDGRAYEQYF.

This clone was detected only a few times. This chain links TRBV15 with TRBJ2-4; TRBD2 matches 8 bases. V gave up 1 base and J gave up 2 bases; unmatched junction bases: 10. This CDR3 region has 18 residues. CDR1 and CDR2 (germline): LNHNV, YYDKDF (reference sequence). CDR3 amino acids: CATSRGGVSGTTKNIQYF. CDR3 in DNA: TGTGCCACCAGCAGAGGAGGAGTTAGCGGGACGACCAAAAACATTCAGTACTTC.

This clone was detected only a few times. The rearrangement links TRBV11-3 to TRBJ2-3; TRBD1 matches 12 bases. This CDR3 contains 16 residues. The germline CDR1 and CDR2 sequences are SGHNT and YENEEA. The V segment lost 5 bases and the J segment 4 bases; nucleotides outside the gene matches: 7. CDR3 DNA: TGTGCCAGCAGCACAGGAGGGACAGGGGGCGCAGATACGCAGTATTTT. Translation gives CASSTGGTGGADTQYF.

J is TRBJ2-3 and V is TRBV2; D gene uncertain. With 2 bases removed from V and 6 bases from J, the gap between germline ends came to 6 bases. From germline, CDR1 is SNHLY and CDR2 FYNNEI. The length of the CDR3 is 12 residues. The chain's CDR3 is CASSENGDTQYF. The DNA of the CDR3 is TGTGCCAGCAGTGAAAACGGGGATACGCAGTATTTT. Using reference TRBV2 and TRBJ2-3 for the parts outside the CDR3, the full variable domain is EPEVTQTPSHQVTQMGQEVILRCVPISNHLYFYWYRQILGQKVEFLVSFYNNEISEKSEIFDDQFSVERPDGSNFTLKIRSTKLEDSAMYFCASSENGDTQYFGPGTRLTVL.

The CDR3 spells CAWTRAGAINLDTGELFF. The CDR3 DNA reads TGTGCCTGGACCCGTGCGGGGGCCATCAACCTAGATACCGGGGAGCTGTTTTTT. The chain employs TRBV30 and TRBJ2-2, with D possibly matching TRBD2 (7 bases). Germline lookup yields CDR1 GTSNPN and CDR2 SVGIG (reference sequence). There are 18 residues in the CDR3. V was shortened by 4 bases and J by 5 bases, with 26 bases between the two germline ends.

The rearrangement links TRBV23-1 to TRBJ1-1, with a weak D call TRBD1 (5 bases). TRBV23-1 is classed as an ORF, of uncertain function. Trimming stripped 2 bases from V and 1 base from J, with 14 bases between. CDR3 size: 16 residues. The CDR3: CASSQGGMSANTEAFF. The CDR3 nucleotides are TGCGCCAGCAGTCAAGGGGGGATGTCCGCGAACACTGAAGCTTTCTTT.